The 3 T cell receptor beta chains in this list originate from one sample, sequenced in a study of shared clonotypes between healthy human individuals. TCRdb keeps only in-frame clones here, not all; method: immunoSEQ multiplex PCR. The table records over 2 million clones, 85% to 95% of them present only once. Specimen: naive CD4+ T cells sorted from blood. Indicated subset: CD45RA+ positively selected. These receptors originate from a man aged 18-30 years in good health.

The rearrangement links TRBV4-1 to TRBJ2-5, with TRBD2 matching 8 bases. CDR1 is MGHRA and CDR2 is YSYEKL in the germline V gene. The CDR3 spans 16 residues. V gave up 4 bases and J gave up 5 bases; unmatched junction bases: 12. CDR3 DNA sequence: TGCGCCAGCAGCCCCCCAAGTCGGAGCGGGAGTGAGACCCAGTACTTC. This encodes CASSPPSRSGSETQYF.

This clone occurred once. J is TRBJ1-2 and V is TRBV28; D gene unclear. CDR3 size: 14 residues. Germline V gene data show CDR1 as MDHEN and CDR2 as SYDVKM. With 4 bases removed from V and 2 bases from J, the gap between germline ends came to 11 bases. The CDR3 protein is CASSSSGRNYGYTF. Here the CDR3 DNA reads TGTGCCAGCAGTTCCTCCGGGCGGAACTATGGCTACACCTTC.

This sequence joins TRBV7-2 and TRBJ2-5; TRBD2 is a possible D gene (5 bases). In germline, CDR1 is SGHTA, CDR2 FQGNSA. V lost 3 bases to trimming and J lost 4 bases, with 18 bases between them. The CDR3 has 16 amino acids. The CDR3 coding sequence is TGTGCCAGCAGCTTTTCCCCCCGGCTAGCTGGAGAGACCCAGTACTTC. Translating gives CASSFSPRLAGETQYF.